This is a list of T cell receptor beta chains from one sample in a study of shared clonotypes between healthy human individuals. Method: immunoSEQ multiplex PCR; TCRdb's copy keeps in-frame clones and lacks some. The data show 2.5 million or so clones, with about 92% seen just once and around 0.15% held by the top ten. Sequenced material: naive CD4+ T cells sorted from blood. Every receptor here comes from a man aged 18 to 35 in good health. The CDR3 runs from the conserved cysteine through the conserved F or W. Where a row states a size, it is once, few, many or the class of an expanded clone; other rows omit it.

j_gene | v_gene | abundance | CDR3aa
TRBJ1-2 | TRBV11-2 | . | CASSLGGTAYGYTF
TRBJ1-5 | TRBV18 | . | CASSPGISWGGSNQPQHF
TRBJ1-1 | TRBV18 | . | CASSPGQLNTEAFF
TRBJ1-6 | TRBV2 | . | CASSEKRLGHSPLHF
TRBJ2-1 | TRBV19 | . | CASSIGRRVDYGNEQFF
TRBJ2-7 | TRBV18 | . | CASSPRQGMDEQYF
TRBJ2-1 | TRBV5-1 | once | CASSLRQGGHNEQFF
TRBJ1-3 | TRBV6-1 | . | CASSVGQNSGNTIYF
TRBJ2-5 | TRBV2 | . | CASRDGAGGLKETQYF
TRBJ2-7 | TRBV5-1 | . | CASSLGTGANEQYF
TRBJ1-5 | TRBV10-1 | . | CEQGAWKGQHF
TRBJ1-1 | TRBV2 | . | CASGGQGPTEAFF
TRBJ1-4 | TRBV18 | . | CASSPRQGTSSEKLFF
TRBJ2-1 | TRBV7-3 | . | CASSLPGLGPLEQFF
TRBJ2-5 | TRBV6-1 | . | CASTFRQGVQETQYF
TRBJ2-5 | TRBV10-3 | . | CAISDPGRVLETQYF
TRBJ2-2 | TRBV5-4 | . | CASSFSGNGELFF
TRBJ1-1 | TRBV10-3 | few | CAISDLGTEAFF
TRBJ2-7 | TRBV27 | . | CASSIGQGRLSSYEQYF
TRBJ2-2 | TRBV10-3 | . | CAISETPTSGGANTGELFF
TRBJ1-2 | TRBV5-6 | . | CASSSGQGANYGYTF
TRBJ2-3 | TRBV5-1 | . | CASSLGVGPGTDTQYF
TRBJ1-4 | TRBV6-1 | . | CASSGDAATNEKLFF
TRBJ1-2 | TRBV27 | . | CASRLTGGNYGYTF
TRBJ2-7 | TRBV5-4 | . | CASSLEGQARTYEQYF
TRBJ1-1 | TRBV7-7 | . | CASSTGENTEAFF
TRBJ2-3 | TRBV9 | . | CASSVEAISTDTQYF
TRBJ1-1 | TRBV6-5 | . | CASKPQPDTEAFF
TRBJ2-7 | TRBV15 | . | CATSSRDSGSYEQYF
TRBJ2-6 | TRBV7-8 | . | CASRRGTSGANVLTF
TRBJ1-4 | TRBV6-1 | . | CASISPGGDEKLFF
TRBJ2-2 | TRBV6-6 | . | CASSTGQGITGELFF
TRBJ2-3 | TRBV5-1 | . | CASSLKTTTDTQYF
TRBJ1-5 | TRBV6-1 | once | CASRDDRNNQPQHF
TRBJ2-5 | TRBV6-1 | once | CASMGLAGPQETQYF
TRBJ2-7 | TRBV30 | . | CAWSASLNEQYF
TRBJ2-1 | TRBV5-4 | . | CASSPGSGSYNEQFF
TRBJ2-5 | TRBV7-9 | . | CASSLAPGTSFGETQYF
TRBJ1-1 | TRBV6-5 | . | CASSYSGKMNTEAFF
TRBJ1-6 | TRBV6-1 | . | CASRVGMENSPLHF
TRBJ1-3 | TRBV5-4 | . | CASSLEREGSGNTIYF
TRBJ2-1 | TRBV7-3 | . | CASSRLGHRYNEQFF
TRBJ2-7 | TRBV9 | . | CARHVLAGGTEQYF
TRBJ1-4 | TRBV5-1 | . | CASSLGDRDNEKLFF
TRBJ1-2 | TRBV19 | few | CASSIQGGVPYGYTF
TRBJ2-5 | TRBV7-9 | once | CASSLFTVKETQYF
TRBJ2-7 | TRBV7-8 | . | CASSPEFARVEQYF
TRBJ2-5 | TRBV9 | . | CASSVGPQETQYF
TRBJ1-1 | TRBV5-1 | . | CASSTEGGLNTEAFF
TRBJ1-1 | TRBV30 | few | CAWNRGQTEAFF
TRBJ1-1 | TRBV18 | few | CASSPLQGSTEAFF